This T cell receptor (beta chain) is from a study of early T cells in non-severe SARS-CoV-2 infection. Looking at the study overall: Unpaired chains resulted from sequencing bulk RNA of unsorted whole blood.

TCRdb fed the 5' RACE reads into MiXCR, producing one record per CDR3 protein. The sample yields 95,000 to 100,000 distinct CDR3 sequences, 9.5% to 11% seen once. With 4 bases removed from V and 2 bases from J, the gap between germline ends came to 8 bases. This CDR3 spans 13 amino acids. Germline loops: CDR1 SQVTM, CDR2 ANQGSEA. This receptor was identified in an adult who was a healthcare worker with PCR-confirmed SARS-CoV-2 infection or an uninfected control (not recorded which). The source material was whole blood. The V call is TRBV29-1, the J call TRBJ2-2, with D possibly matching TRBD1 (5 bases). The DNA of the CDR3 is TGCAGCGTTGGCAGGGTAAACACCGGGGAGCTGTTTTTT. Its protein product is CSVGRVNTGELFF.